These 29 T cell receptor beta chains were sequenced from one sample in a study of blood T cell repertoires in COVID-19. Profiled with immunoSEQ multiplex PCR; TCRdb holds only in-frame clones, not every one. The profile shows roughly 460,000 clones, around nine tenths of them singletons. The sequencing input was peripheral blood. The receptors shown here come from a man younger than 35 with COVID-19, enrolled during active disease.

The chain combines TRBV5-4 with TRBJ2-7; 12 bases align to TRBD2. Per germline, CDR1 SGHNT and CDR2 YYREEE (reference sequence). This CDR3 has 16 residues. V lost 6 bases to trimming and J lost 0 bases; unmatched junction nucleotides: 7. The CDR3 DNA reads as TGTGCCAGCATCGGGACTAGCGGGTATGGCTCCTACGAGCAGTACTTC. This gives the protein CASIGTSGYGSYEQYF.

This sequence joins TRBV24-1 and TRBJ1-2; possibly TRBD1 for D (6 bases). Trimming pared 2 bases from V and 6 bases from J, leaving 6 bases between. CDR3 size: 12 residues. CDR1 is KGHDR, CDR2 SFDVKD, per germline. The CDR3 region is CATSDSGDGYTF. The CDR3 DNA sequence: TGTGCCACCAGTGATTCAGGGGATGGCTACACCTTC.

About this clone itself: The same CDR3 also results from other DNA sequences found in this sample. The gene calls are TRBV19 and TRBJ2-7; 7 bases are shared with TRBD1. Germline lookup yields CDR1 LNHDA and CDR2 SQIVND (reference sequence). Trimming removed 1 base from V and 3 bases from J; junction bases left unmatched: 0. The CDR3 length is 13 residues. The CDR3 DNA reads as TGTGCCAGTAGTATAGGACAGGGCTACGAGCAGTACTTC. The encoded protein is CASSIGQGYEQYF.

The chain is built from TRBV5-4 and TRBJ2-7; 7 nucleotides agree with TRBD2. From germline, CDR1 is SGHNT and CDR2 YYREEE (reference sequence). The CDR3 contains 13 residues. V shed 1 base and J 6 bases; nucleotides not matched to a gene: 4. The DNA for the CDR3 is TGTGCCAGCAGCTTGTGGGGGGGAGGCGAGCAGTACTTC. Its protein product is CASSLWGGGEQYF.

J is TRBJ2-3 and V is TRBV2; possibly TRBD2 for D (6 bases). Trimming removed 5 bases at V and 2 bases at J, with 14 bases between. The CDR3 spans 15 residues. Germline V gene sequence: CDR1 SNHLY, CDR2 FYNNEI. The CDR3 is CASSSRLVPTDTQYF. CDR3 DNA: TGTGCCAGCAGTAGTCGACTAGTCCCCACAGATACGCAGTATTTT.

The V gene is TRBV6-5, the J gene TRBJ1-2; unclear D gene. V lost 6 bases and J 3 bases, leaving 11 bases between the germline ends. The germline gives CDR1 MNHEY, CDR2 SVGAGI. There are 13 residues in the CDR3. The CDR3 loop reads CASSPGYDYGYTF. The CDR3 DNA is TGTGCCAGCAGCCCCGGGTACGACTATGGCTACACCTTC.

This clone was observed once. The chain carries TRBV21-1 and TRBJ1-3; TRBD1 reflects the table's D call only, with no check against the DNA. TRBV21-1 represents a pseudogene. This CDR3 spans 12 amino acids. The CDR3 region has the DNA TGTGCCAGGGGGACAACGAGAAACACCATATATTTT. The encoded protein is CARGTTRNTIYF.

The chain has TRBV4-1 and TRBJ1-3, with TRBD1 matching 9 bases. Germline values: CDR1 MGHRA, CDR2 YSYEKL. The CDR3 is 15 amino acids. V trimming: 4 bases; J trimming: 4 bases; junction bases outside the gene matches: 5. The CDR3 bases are TGCGCCAGCAGCCGCCGGACAGGGGACGGAAACACCATATATTTT. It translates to CASSRRTGDGNTIYF.

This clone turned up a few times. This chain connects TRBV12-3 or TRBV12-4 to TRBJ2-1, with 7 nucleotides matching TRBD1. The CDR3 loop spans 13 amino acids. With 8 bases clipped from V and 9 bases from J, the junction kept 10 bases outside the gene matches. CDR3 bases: TGTGCCAGCGCCACAGGGGTATGGAGTGAGCAGTTCTTC. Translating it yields CASATGVWSEQFF.

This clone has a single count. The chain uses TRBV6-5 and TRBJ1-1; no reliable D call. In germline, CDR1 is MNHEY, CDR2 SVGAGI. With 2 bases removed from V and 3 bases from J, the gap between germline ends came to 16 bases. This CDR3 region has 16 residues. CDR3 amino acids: CASSYGVSAGYTEAFF. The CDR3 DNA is TGTGCCAGCAGTTACGGCGTCTCGGCGGGATACACTGAAGCTTTCTTT.

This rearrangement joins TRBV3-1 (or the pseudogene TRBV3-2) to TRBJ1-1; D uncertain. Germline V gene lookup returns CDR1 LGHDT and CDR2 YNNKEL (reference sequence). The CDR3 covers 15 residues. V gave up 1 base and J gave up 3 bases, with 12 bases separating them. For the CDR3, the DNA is TGTGCCAGCAGCCAAGCTCTCGAGGTCTACACTGAAGCTTTCTTT. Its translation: CASSQALEVYTEAFF.

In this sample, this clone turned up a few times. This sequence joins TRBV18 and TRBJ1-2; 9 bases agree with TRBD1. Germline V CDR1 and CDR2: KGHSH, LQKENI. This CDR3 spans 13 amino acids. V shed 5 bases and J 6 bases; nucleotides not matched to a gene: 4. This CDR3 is CASSSTGGDGYTF. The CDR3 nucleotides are TGTGCCAGCTCATCTACAGGGGGCGATGGCTACACCTTC.

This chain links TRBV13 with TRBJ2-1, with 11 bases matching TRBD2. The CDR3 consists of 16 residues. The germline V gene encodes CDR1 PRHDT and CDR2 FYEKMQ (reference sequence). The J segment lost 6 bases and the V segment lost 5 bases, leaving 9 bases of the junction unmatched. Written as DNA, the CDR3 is TGTGCCAGCAGCCCCCGATGGACTAGCGGGCTCAATGAGCAGTTCTTC. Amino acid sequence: CASSPRWTSGLNEQFF.

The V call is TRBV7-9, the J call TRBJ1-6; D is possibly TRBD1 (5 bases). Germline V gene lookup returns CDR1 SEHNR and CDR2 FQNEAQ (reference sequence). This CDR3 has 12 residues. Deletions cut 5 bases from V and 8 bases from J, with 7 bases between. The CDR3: CASSQQDSPLHF. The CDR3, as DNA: TGTGCCAGCAGCCAACAGGATTCACCCCTCCACTTT.

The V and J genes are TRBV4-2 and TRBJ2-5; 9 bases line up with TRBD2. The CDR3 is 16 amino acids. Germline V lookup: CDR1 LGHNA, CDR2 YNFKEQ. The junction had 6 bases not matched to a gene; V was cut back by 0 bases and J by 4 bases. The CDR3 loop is CASSQEPGGGAETQYF. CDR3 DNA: TGTGCCAGCAGCCAAGAGCCTGGCGGGGGGGCAGAGACCCAGTACTTC.

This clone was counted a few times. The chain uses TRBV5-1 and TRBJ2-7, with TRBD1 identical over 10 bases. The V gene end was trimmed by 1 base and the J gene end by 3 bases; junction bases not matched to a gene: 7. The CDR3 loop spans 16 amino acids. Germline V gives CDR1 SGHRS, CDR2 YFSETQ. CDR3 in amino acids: CASSLSPGQGLYEQYF. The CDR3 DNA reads TGCGCCAGCAGCTTGTCTCCGGGACAGGGGCTCTACGAGCAGTACTTC.

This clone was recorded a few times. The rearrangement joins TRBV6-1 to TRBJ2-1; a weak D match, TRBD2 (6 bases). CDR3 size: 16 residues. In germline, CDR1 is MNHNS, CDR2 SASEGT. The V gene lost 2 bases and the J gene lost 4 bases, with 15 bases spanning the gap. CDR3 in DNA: TGTGCCAGCAGTGAACATTCGGCGGGGCCATACAATGAGCAGTTCTTC. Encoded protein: CASSEHSAGPYNEQFF.

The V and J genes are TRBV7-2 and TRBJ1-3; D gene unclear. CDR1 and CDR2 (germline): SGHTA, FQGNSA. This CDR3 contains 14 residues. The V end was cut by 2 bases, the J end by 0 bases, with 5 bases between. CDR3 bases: TGTGCCAGCAGCTTATCAATCTCTGGAAACACCATATATTTT. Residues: CASSLSISGNTIYF.

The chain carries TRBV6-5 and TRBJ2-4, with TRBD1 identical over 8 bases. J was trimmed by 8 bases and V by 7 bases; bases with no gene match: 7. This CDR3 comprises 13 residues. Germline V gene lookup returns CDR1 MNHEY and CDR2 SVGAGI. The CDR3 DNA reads TGTGCCAGCACCTCGGGACAGGACGACATTCAGTACTTC. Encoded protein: CASTSGQDDIQYF.

The CDR3 loop reads CASSQYEDRAYEQYF. The DNA for the CDR3 is TGTGCCAGCAGCCAATATGAGGACAGGGCCTACGAGCAGTACTTC. The chain joins TRBV16 to TRBJ2-7; 8 bases are shared with TRBD1. CDR1 and CDR2 from the germline V gene are KGHSY and FQNENV. V dropped 1 base and J dropped 2; count of bases not matched to a gene: 4. The CDR3 consists of 15 residues.

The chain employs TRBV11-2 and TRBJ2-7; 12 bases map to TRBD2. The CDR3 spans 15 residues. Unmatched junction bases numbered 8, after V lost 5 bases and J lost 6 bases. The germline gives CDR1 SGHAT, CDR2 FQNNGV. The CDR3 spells CASSVTSGGWGEQYF. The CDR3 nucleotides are TGTGCCAGCAGCGTAACTAGCGGGGGGTGGGGCGAGCAGTACTTC.

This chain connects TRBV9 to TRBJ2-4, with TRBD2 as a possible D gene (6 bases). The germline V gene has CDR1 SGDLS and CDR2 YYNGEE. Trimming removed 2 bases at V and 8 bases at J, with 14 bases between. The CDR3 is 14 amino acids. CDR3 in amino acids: CASSVSTGGYIQYF. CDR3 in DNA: TGTGCCAGCAGCGTTTCGACTGGGGGGTACATTCAGTACTTC.

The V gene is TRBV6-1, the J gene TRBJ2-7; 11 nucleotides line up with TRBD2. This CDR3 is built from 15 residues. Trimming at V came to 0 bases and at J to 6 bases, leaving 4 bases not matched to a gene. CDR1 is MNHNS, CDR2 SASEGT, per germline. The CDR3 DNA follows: TGTGCCAGCAGTGAAGCATCTAGCGGGAGGAGCGAGCAGTACTTC. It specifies CASSEASSGRSEQYF.

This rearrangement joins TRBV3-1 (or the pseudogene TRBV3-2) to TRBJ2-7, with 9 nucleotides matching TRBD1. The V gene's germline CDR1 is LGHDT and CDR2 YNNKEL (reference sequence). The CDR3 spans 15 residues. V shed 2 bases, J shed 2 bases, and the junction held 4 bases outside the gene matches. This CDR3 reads CASSQMTGGPYEQYF. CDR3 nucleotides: TGTGCCAGCAGCCAAATGACAGGGGGGCCCTACGAGCAGTACTTC.

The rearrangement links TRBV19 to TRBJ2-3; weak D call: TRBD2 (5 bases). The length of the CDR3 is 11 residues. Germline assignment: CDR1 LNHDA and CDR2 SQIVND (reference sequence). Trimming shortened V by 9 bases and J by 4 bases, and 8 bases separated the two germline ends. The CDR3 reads CASRGPDTQYF. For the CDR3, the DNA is TGTGCCAGCCGAGGGCCAGATACGCAGTATTTT.

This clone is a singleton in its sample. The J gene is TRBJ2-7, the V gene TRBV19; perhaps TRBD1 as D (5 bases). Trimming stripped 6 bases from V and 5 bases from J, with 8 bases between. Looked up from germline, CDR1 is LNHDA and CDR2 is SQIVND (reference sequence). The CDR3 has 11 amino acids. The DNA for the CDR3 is TGTGCCAGTAGGCAGGGCGACGAGCAGTACTTC. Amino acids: CASRQGDEQYF.

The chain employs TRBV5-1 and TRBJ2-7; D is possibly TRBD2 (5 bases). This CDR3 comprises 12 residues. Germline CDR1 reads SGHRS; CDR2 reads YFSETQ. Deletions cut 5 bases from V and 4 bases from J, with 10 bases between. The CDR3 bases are TGCGCCAGCAGTCCTCCGGGGTACGAGCAGTACTTC. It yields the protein CASSPPGYEQYF. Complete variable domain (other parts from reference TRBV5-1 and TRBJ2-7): KAGVTQTPRYLIKTRGQQVTLSCSPISGHRSVSWYQQTPGQGLQFLFEYFSETQRNKGNFPGRFSGRQFSNSRSEMNVSTLELGDSALYLCASSPPGYEQYFGPGTRLTVT.

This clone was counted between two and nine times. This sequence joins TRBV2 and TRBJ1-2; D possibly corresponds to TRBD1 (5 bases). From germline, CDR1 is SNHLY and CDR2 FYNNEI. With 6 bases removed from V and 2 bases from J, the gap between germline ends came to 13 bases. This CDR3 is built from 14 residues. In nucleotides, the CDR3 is TGTGCCAGCAGGGCAGGGAATTTCAACTATGGCTACACCTTC. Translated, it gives CASRAGNFNYGYTF.

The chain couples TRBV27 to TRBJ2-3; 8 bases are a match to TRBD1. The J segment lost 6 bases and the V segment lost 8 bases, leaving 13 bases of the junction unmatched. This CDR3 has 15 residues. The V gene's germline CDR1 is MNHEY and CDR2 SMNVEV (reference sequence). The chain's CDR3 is CASLHLGQGTDTQYF. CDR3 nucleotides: TGTGCCAGCTTACACCTCGGACAGGGTACGGATACGCAGTATTTT.